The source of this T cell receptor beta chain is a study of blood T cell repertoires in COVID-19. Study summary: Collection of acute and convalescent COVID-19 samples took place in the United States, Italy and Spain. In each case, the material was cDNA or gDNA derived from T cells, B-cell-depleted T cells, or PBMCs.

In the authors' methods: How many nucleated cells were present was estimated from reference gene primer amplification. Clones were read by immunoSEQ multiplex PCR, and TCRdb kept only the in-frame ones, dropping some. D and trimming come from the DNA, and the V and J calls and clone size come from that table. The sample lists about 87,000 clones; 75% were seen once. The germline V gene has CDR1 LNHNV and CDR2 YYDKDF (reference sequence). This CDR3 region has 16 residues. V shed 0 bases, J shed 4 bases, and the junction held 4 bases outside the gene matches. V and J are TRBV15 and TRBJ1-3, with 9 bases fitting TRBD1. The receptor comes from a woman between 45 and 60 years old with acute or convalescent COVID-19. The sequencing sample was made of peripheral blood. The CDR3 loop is CATSRDGTGLGNTIYF. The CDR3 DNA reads TGTGCCACCAGCAGAGATGGGACAGGGCTGGGAAACACCATATATTTT.